One TCR beta chain is described in this entry. TCRdb re-derived calls from the RACE reads in MiXCR, one entry per CDR3 protein. Here the sample spans some 250,000 distinct CDR3 sequences, just under 8% being singletons. This record belongs to a study of human T cells and chemical hapten exposure. Time point: pre-sensitization, week 0. Treatment meaning: therapeutic diphenylcyclopropenone sensitization with weekly scalp DPC. This clonotype was obtained from a man younger than 30 with alopecia areata. Some clones in this sample may be carry-over from other donors' samples. This sample comprised whole blood, obtained in connection with sensitization to the hapten diphenylcyclopropenone (DPC).

CDR3 coding DNA: TGTGCCAGCAGTTACAGAGGGGCCTATAATTCACCCCTCCACTTT. The encoded protein is CASSYRGAYNSPLHF. V usage is TRBV6-5 and J usage is TRBJ1-6; D possibly corresponds to TRBD1 (5 bases). With 2 bases removed from V and 2 bases from J, the gap between germline ends came to 7 bases. The CDR3 extends over 15 amino acids. Germline V gene lookup returns CDR1 MNHEY and CDR2 SVGAGI.